These T cell receptor beta chains were read from a single sample in a study of blood T cell repertoires in COVID-19. Sequencing was performed with immunoSEQ multiplex PCR; in TCRdb, only in-frame clones are kept and a portion is missing. The repertoire includes fewer than 45,000 clones, around four fifths of them detected once, and roughly 1.7% sits in the top ten. What was sequenced was peripheral blood. Receptor source: a man in his 60s with COVID-19, enrolled during active disease. CDR3s include the opening cysteine and the closing phenylalanine or tryptophan. The order of the fields is clone size, D gene, CDR3 length, J gene, V gene, CDR3 DNA, CDR3 protein. D genes are given only for firm matches. Size is stated for part of the rows, as once, few or many counts, or as a class when the clone is expanded.

few	.	11	TRBJ2-7	TRBV6-2/TRBV6-3	TGTGCCAGCAGTTACCGGGGCGAGCAGTACTTC	CASSYRGEQYF
.	TRBD1	15	TRBJ2-7	TRBV7-9	TGTGCCAGCAGCACCATTCGGACAGGGTTCCACGAGCAGTACTTC	CASSTIRTGFHEQYF
.	.	17	TRBJ1-2	TRBV2	TGTGCCAGCAGCTCCAGGTCTAGGGGCCTCGGGAACTATGGCTACACCTTC	CASSSRSRGLGNYGYTF
few	.	16	TRBJ1-1	TRBV10-3	TGTGCCATCAGTGAGTCCCGGGGTGGAAAAAACACTGAAGCTTTCTTT	CAISESRGGKNTEAFF
.	.	13	TRBJ1-1	TRBV19	TGTGCCAGTAGTGCGGGGCCAAGGGGTGAAGCTTTCTTT	CASSAGPRGEAFF
.	.	17	TRBJ1-1	TRBV7-2	TGTGCCAGCAGCTTTCCCCTCGGTTTCCGGGGAAAAACTGAAGCTTTCTTT	CASSFPLGFRGKTEAFF
.	TRBD1	13	TRBJ1-5	TRBV5-1	TGCGCCAGCAGCTTGGAAGGGGGCCAGCCCCAGCATTTT	CASSLEGGQPQHF
.	.	15	TRBJ1-1	TRBV4-2	TGTGCCAGCAGCCAAGATAGGGGGATGAGGACTGAAGCTTTCTTT	CASSQDRGMRTEAFF
few	.	13	TRBJ1-1	TRBV2	TGTGCCAGCAGAGGGGGTCTACCTTCGGCAGCTTTCTTT	CASRGGLPSAAFF
.	.	15	TRBJ1-6	TRBV5-1	TGCGCCAGCAGCCCGGAGGGGGGGCAATATTCACCCCTCCACTTT	CASSPEGGQYSPLHF
.	TRBD2	13	TRBJ2-3	TRBV19	TGTGCCAGTAGTCCGCGGGGACTACATACGCAGTATTTT	CASSPRGLHTQYF
.	.	13	TRBJ2-5	TRBV18	TGTGCCAGCTCCTACCGCGGAGCGGAGACCCAGTACTTC	CASSYRGAETQYF
.	TRBD1	15	TRBJ2-1	TRBV10-2	TGCGCCAGCAGTGAGTCGAAAGGCAGGGGGAATGAGCAGTTCTTC	CASSESKGRGNEQFF
once	.	16	TRBJ1-4	TRBV5-6	TGTGCCAGCAGCTCGAGGCCTACAGGAGTTAATGAAAAACTGTTTTTT	CASSSRPTGVNEKLFF
.	.	13	TRBJ1-5	TRBV12-3/TRBV12-4	TGTGCCAGCAGTCTACAGGGAAATCAGCCCCAGCATTTT	CASSLQGNQPQHF
.	TRBD1	20	TRBJ2-1	TRBV2	TGTGCCAGCAGGTCCCCCAAGAGGACAGGGGCTCTCGGGACCTACAATGAGCAGTTCTTC	CASRSPKRTGALGTYNEQFF
.	TRBD1	15	TRBJ2-1	TRBV5-1	TGCGCCAGCAGCCACCCGGGACAGGGAAAGGACGAGCAGTTCTTC	CASSHPGQGKDEQFF
.	.	12	TRBJ1-1	TRBV18	TGTGCCAGCTCACCGGACAGCCTTGAAGCTTTCTTT	CASSPDSLEAFF
.	.	13	TRBJ2-5	TRBV10-1	TGCGCCAGCAGCCGGGACATACAAGAGACCCAGTACTTC	CASSRDIQETQYF
.	.	17	TRBJ2-7	TRBV9	TGTGCCAGCAGCAACGCCCTTGGAGGGAGACCTACTGGGGAGCAGTACTTC	CASSNALGGRPTGEQYF
.	.	15	TRBJ1-5	TRBV7-2	TGTGCCAGCAGCTTAGAGCGGGGAGTCAATCAGCCCCAGCATTTT	CASSLERGVNQPQHF
few	.	16	TRBJ1-6	TRBV27	TGTGCCAGCAGTTTATCGCGAAGCTCCTATAATTCACCCCTCCACTTT	CASSLSRSSYNSPLHF
once	.	12	TRBJ1-1	TRBV19	TGTGCCAGTAGTATAGGAGCTACTGAAGCTTTCTTT	CASSIGATEAFF
.	TRBD1	14	TRBJ1-5	TRBV19	TGTGCCAGTACCCGGGACAGCCAAAATCAGCCCCAGCATTTT	CASTRDSQNQPQHF
.	.	13	TRBJ1-6	TRBV6-5	TGTGCCAGCAGAACAGGCATCAATTCACCCCTCCACTTT	CASRTGINSPLHF
.	TRBD2	16	TRBJ2-1	TRBV5-1	TGCGCCAGCAGCCGGACTAGCGCGGCCTTATACAATGAGCAGTTCTTC	CASSRTSAALYNEQFF
few	.	11	TRBJ1-1	TRBV2	TGTGCCAGCAGTGCGAGCACTGAAGCTTTCTTT	CASSASTEAFF
.	.	17	TRBJ2-2	TRBV4-3	TGCGCCAGCAGCCAAGATTTATTTCAGGGGTTCACCGGGGAGCTGTTTTTT	CASSQDLFQGFTGELFF
.	.	14	TRBJ1-6	TRBV9	TGTGCCAGCAGCGTAGAACAGTATAATTCACCCCTCCACTTT	CASSVEQYNSPLHF
.	.	15	TRBJ1-3	TRBV3-1/TRBV3-2	TGTGCCAGCAGCCATACCAAGAGCCCTGGAAACACCATATATTTT	CASSHTKSPGNTIYF